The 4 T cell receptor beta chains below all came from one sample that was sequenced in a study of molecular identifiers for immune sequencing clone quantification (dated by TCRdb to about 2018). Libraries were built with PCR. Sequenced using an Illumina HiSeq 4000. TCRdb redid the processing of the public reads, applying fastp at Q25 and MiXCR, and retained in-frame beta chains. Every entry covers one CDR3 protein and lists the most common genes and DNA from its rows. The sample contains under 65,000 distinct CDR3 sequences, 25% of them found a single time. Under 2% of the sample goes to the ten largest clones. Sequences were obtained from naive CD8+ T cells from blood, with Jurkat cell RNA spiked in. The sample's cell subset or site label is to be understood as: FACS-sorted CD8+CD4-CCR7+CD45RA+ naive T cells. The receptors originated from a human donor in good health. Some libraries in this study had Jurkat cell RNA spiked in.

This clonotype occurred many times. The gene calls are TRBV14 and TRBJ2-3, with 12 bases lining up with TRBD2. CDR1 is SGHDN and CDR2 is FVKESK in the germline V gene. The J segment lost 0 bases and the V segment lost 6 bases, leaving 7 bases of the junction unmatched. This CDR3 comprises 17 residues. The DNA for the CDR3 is TGTGCCAGCAGGGAGACTAGCGGGGGCACTAGCACAGATACGCAGTATTTT. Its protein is CASRETSGGTSTDTQYF.

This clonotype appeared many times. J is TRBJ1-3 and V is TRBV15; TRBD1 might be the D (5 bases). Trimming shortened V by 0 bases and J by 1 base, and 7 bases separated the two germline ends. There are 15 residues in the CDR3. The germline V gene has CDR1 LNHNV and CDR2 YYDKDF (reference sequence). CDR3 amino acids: CATSRDSGSGNTIYF. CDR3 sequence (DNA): TGTGCCACCAGCAGAGATTCAGGGTCTGGAAACACCATATATTTT.

Written as DNA, the CDR3 is TGTGCCAGTCAGGCGGGAGGGGACACTGAAGCTTTCTTT. It codes for CASQAGGDTEAFF. The genes are TRBV19 and TRBJ1-1; tentative D call: TRBD1 (5 bases). Trimming stripped 8 bases from V and 3 bases from J, with 13 bases between. In germline, CDR1 is LNHDA, CDR2 SQIVND (reference sequence). The CDR3 consists of 13 residues.

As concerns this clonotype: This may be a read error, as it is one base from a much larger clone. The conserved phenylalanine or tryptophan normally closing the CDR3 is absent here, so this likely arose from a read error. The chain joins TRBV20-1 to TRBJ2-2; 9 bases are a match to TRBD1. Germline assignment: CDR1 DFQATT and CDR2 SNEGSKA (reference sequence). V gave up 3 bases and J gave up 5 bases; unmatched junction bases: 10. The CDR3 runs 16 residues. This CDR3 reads CSASRRDRVFTGELFL. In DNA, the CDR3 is TGCAGTGCTAGTCGCCGGGACAGGGTATTTACCGGGGAGCTGTTTCTT.